This T cell receptor beta chain was sequenced for a study of T cell changes during pregnancy in multiple sclerosis. TCRdb keeps only in-frame clones here, not all; method: immunoSEQ multiplex PCR. The table records roughly 100,000 clones, around 91% of them present only once. The V gene's germline CDR1 is LGHNA and CDR2 YSLEER. V shed 1 base and J shed 0 bases, with 12 bases lying between them. CDR3 size: 16 residues. The sequence was obtained from a female donor in good health, enrolled as a control in a pregnancy study. The V and J genes are TRBV4-3 and TRBJ1-1; possibly TRBD1 for D (5 bases). The sample was peripheral blood, taken after pregnancy. CDR3 in DNA: TGCGCCAGCAGCCAAGGGCTGACAGAGTTGAACACTGAAGCTTTCTTT. Protein: CASSQGLTELNTEAFF.